This TCR beta chain was documented in a study of blood T cell repertoires in COVID-19. This clone was seen only once. V gave up 1 base and J gave up 3 bases; unmatched junction bases: 8. CDR1 and CDR2 (germline): SEHNR, FQNEAQ (reference sequence). The CDR3 extends over 16 amino acids. The assay was immunoSEQ multiplex PCR, and TCRdb's table has in-frame clones only and misses some. Of 300,000 to 500,000 clones detected, around nine tenths appear once; the ten largest clones hold approximately 1%. The clonotype originates from a woman in her twenties or thirties with acute COVID-19. Sequenced sample: PBMCs or T cells enriched from blood (not recorded which). The V gene is TRBV7-9, the J gene TRBJ2-7, with 8 positions matching TRBD2. CDR3 in amino acids: CASSLVGLGTSYEQYF. DNA of the CDR3: TGTGCCAGCAGCTTAGTAGGCTTGGGGACTAGCTACGAGCAGTACTTC.